Listed here are 21 T cell receptor beta chains from one sample, sequenced in a study of shared T cell receptors in the human thymus. Libraries were prepared by immunoSEQ multiplex PCR; TCRdb keeps only in-frame clonotypes and omits some of them. This sample carries about 730,000 clones, roughly 88% of them seen once, and the ten largest clones take roughly 0.01%. This sample was also put to use in a study of human thymus T cells.

What was sequenced was thymocytes. The receptors derive from a girl under three years old with a congenital heart defect.

The chain links TRBV14 to TRBJ2-3, with 8 positions matching TRBD1. Looked up from germline, CDR1 is SGHDN and CDR2 is FVKESK. This CDR3 is 12 amino acids long. V lost 4 bases and J lost 10; bases outside the gene matches: 4. The CDR3 DNA reads as TGTGCCAGCAGCCGACGACAGGGGCCGCAGTATTTT. Translated, it gives CASSRRQGPQYF. Full variable domain (outside the CDR3, taken from reference TRBV14 and TRBJ2-3): EAGVTQFPSHSVIEKGQTVTLRCDPISGHDNLYWYRRVMGKEIKFLLHFVKESKQDESGMPNNRFLAERTGGTYSTLKVQPAELEDSGVYFCASSRRQGPQYFGPGTRLTVL.

The chain is built from TRBV19 and TRBJ1-1, with TRBD1 matching 12 bases. Trimming took 4 bases from V and 1 from J; bases not matched to a gene: 4. The germline V gene has CDR1 LNHDA and CDR2 SQIVND (reference sequence). The CDR3 is 16 residues long. The chain's CDR3 is CASSTPGQGANTEAFF. The CDR3 coding sequence is TGTGCCAGTAGTACACCGGGACAGGGGGCGAACACTGAAGCTTTCTTT.

The CDR3: CASSSSDISGGWSNEQFF. CDR3 DNA: TGTGCCAGCAGCTCCTCGGATATTAGCGGGGGGTGGTCCAATGAGCAGTTCTTC. The chain has TRBV7-2 and TRBJ2-1, with TRBD2 matching 10 bases. CDR3 length: 18 residues. The ends lost 4 bases at V and 6 bases at J; junction bases unmatched: 15. Germline lookup yields CDR1 SGHTA and CDR2 FQGNSA.

The chain employs TRBV5-1 and TRBJ2-1; D uncertain. CDR3 size: 18 residues. Germline lookup yields CDR1 SGHRS and CDR2 YFSETQ. The V gene lost 8 bases and the J gene lost 1 base, with 25 bases spanning the gap. This chain's CDR3 is CARSCFSAGKSSYNEQFF. The CDR3 DNA reads as TGCGCCAGGTCATGTTTTTCGGCAGGCAAGTCATCCTACAATGAGCAGTTCTTC.

The chain is built from TRBV5-6 and TRBJ1-2, with 7 bases fitting TRBD1. The germline gives CDR1 SGHDT, CDR2 YYEEEE. This CDR3 region has 14 residues. The ends lost 4 bases at V and 1 base at J; junction bases unmatched: 4. The CDR3 is CASSHRQGNYGYTF. Here the CDR3 DNA reads TGTGCCAGCAGCCACAGACAGGGTAACTATGGCTACACCTTC. Full variable domain (outside the CDR3, taken from reference TRBV5-6 and TRBJ1-2): DAGVTQSPTHLIKTRGQQVTLRCSPKSGHDTVSWYQQALGQGPQFIFQYYEEEERQRGNFPDRFSGHQFPNYSSELNVNALLLGDSALYLCASSHRQGNYGYTFGSGTRLTVV.

The chain joins TRBV9 to TRBJ1-6; D uncertain. Germline V CDR1 and CDR2: SGDLS, YYNGEE. The CDR3 loop spans 14 amino acids. Trimming cost V 4 bases and J 7 bases, with 12 bases left between them. CDR3 sequence: CASSPPWSNSPLHF. Written as DNA, the CDR3 is TGTGCCAGCAGCCCTCCCTGGAGCAATTCACCCCTCCACTTT.

This clone showed up just a few times. CDR3 in amino acids: CASTPDRGPYGYTF. In DNA form, the CDR3 reads TGTGCCAGCACTCCGGACAGGGGGCCCTATGGCTACACCTTC. The chain is built from TRBV6-5 and TRBJ1-2; 11 bases are a match to TRBD1. The CDR3 totals 14 residues. In germline, CDR1 is MNHEY, CDR2 SVGAGI. Trimming at V came to 7 bases and at J to 4 bases, leaving 5 bases not matched to a gene.

The chain couples TRBV7-2 to TRBJ1-1; D not resolved. The germline V gene has CDR1 SGHTA and CDR2 FQGNSA. The CDR3 is 19 amino acids. V lost 1 base to trimming and J lost 4 bases, with 25 bases between them. For the CDR3, the DNA is TGTGCCAGCAGCTTAGGTAGAAACACCATTCCCGGGTGTGGCACTGAAGCTTTCTTT. It specifies CASSLGRNTIPGCGTEAFF.

The chain has TRBV2 and TRBJ2-7; maybe TRBD2 (6 bases). Germline CDR1 and CDR2: SNHLY and FYNNEI. This CDR3 region has 14 residues. V lost 6 bases and J 2 bases, leaving 14 bases between the germline ends. The CDR3 reads CASRPGLLTYEQYF. The CDR3, as DNA: TGTGCCAGCAGGCCGGGACTGCTTACCTACGAGCAGTACTTC. The complete variable domain, with remaining parts taken from reference TRBV2 and TRBJ2-7, reads EPEVTQTPSHQVTQMGQEVILRCVPISNHLYFYWYRQILGQKVEFLVSFYNNEISEKSEIFDDQFSVERPDGSNFTLKIRSTKLEDSAMYFCASRPGLLTYEQYFGPGTRLTVT.

This clone has a handful of counts. V gene TRBV9 combines with J gene TRBJ2-1, with D perhaps matching TRBD2 (7 bases). The CDR3 sequence is 17 residues long. The germline V and J ends were trimmed by 1 base and 3 bases, with 17 bases remaining between them. The germline V gene has CDR1 SGDLS and CDR2 YYNGEE. The CDR3 bases are TGTGCCAGCAGCGTAAGGGGGGGGACCCCCAACTACAATGAGCAGTTCTTC. This translates into CASSVRGGTPNYNEQFF.

The chain couples TRBV29-1 to TRBJ2-3; D is perhaps TRBD1 (7 bases). The CDR3 is 11 amino acids. The germline gives CDR1 SQVTM, CDR2 ANQGSEA. V dropped 7 bases and J dropped 5 bases, with 10 bases sitting between them. The CDR3 protein is CSGGDRDTQYF. CDR3 bases: TGCAGCGGGGGGGACAGAGATACGCAGTATTTT.

V is TRBV28 and J is TRBJ1-5; D possibly corresponds to TRBD1 (6 bases). CDR3 length: 16 residues. Germline loops: CDR1 MDHEN, CDR2 SYDVKM. The ends were cut back, 3 bases at V and 4 bases at J, with 16 bases in the middle. This CDR3 reads CASSFFPGTLNQPQHF. CDR3 nucleotides: TGTGCCAGCAGTTTCTTTCCGGGGACACTGAATCAGCCCCAGCATTTT.

In the case of this clone: Other DNA sequences of this sample code for an identical CDR3. The chain links TRBV27 to TRBJ2-1; 10 bases line up with TRBD2. The CDR3 has 15 amino acids. The germline V gene encodes CDR1 MNHEY and CDR2 SMNVEV (reference sequence). J lost 4 bases, V lost 3 bases, and 3 bases had no gene match. CDR3 nucleotides: TGTGCCAGCAGTTTGAGCGGGGGGGCTTACAATGAGCAGTTCTTC. Translating gives CASSLSGGAYNEQFF.

The chain links TRBV29-1 to TRBJ1-2, with TRBD1 identical over 8 bases. This CDR3 contains 13 residues. The V and J ends lost 3 bases and 6 bases, in that order; junction bases with no gene match: 6. Germline-derived CDR1 and CDR2 are SQVTM and ANQGSEA. CDR3 in amino acids: CSVDSTGGDGYTF. For the CDR3, the DNA is TGCAGCGTTGACAGTACAGGGGGTGATGGCTACACCTTC.

The chain recombines TRBV4-1 with TRBJ2-6; D may be TRBD1 (8 bases). Germline V gene sequence: CDR1 MGHRA, CDR2 YSYEKL. This CDR3 is 20 amino acids long. The V and J ends lost 1 base and 3 bases respectively, with 22 bases between them. In nucleotides, the CDR3 is TGCGCCAGCAGCCAAGGAGCCGGACAGGGAGGGAAGGATGGGGCCAACGTCCTGACTTTC. Amino acids: CASSQGAGQGGKDGANVLTF.

This clone has a single count. The chain carries TRBV2 and TRBJ2-1, with TRBD1 matching over 7 bases. Germline values: CDR1 SNHLY, CDR2 FYNNEI. The CDR3 contains 17 residues. Trimming cost V 9 bases and J 5 bases; bases outside gene matches: 19. The CDR3 protein is CARQPPHRGLSHNEQFF. CDR3 nucleotides: TGTGCCAGACAGCCGCCCCACAGGGGATTGAGTCACAATGAGCAGTTCTTC.

This CDR3 is CASSFADYNEQFF. The CDR3 bases are TGTGCCAGCAGCTTTGCGGACTACAATGAGCAGTTCTTC. This chain connects TRBV13 to TRBJ2-1, with D unclear. The CDR3 has 13 residues. Germline V gene sequence: CDR1 PRHDT, CDR2 FYEKMQ (reference sequence). The V end lost 3 bases, the J end lost 3 bases, and 6 bases lay between the germline ends.

CDR3: CASSPGGAGRSDTQYF. The CDR3 region has the DNA TGCGCCAGCAGCCCCGGGGGGGCGGGGCGGTCAGATACGCAGTATTTT. J is TRBJ2-3 and V is TRBV5-1; 8 bases line up with TRBD2. The junction had 11 bases not matched to a gene; V was cut back by 4 bases and J by 4 bases. This CDR3 spans 16 amino acids. Germline V gives CDR1 SGHRS, CDR2 YFSETQ.

The chain couples TRBV7-6 to TRBJ2-4; possibly TRBD1 for D (6 bases). The V gene's germline CDR1 is SGHVS and CDR2 FNYEAQ. This CDR3 contains 14 residues. The V and J ends lost 7 bases and 8 bases respectively, with 18 bases between them. The CDR3 reads CASNLTQGRDIQYF. The CDR3 DNA reads as TGTGCCAGCAACCTAACACAGGGTCGGGACATTCAGTACTTC.

As regards this clone: The sample contains more than one DNA sequence encoding this CDR3. The rearrangement joins TRBV19 to TRBJ1-5; perhaps TRBD1 as D (5 bases). Germline V gene lookup returns CDR1 LNHDA and CDR2 SQIVND (reference sequence). The CDR3 is 12 amino acids. Trimming took 6 bases from V and 4 from J, leaving 7 bases between them. The CDR3 here is CASRGGNQPQHF. Written as DNA, the CDR3 is TGTGCCAGTAGGGGGGGGAATCAGCCCCAGCATTTT.

The genes are TRBV4-3 and TRBJ2-2, with D perhaps matching TRBD1 (6 bases). The CDR3 has 14 amino acids. Deletions cut 3 bases from V and 1 base from J, with 6 bases between. Germline assignment: CDR1 LGHNA and CDR2 YSLEER. The CDR3 DNA sequence: TGCGCCAGCAGCCAGGACAGGAACACCGGGGAGCTGTTTTTT. It is translated as CASSQDRNTGELFF.